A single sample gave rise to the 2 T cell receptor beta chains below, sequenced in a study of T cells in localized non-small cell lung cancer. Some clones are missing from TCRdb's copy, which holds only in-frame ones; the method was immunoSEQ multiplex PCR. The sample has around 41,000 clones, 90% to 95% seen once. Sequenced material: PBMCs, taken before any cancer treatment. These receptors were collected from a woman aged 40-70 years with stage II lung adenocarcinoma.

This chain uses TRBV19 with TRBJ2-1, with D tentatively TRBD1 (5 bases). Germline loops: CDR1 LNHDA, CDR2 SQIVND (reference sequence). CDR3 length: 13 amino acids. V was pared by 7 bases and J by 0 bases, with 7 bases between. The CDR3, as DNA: TGTGCCAGTAATGGGGCCTCCTACAATGAGCAGTTCTTC. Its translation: CASNGASYNEQFF.

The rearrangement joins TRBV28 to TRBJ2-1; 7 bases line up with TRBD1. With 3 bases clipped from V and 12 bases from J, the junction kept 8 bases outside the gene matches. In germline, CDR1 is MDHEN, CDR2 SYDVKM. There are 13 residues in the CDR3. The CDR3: CASSLGQPFGQFF. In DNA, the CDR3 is TGTGCCAGCAGTTTGGGACAGCCTTTTGGGCAGTTCTTC.